The 31 T cell receptor beta chains listed next were all sequenced from one sample in a study of STAT5B mutations in CD4+ large granular lymphocyte leukemia. The data were produced by immunoSEQ multiplex PCR, yet TCRdb's version contains in-frame clones alone and is incomplete. The sample shows approximately 30,000 clones, 65% to 70% of them seen only once. The specimen sequenced was CD4+ T cells from blood buffy coats. These receptors all come from a human donor in good health.

The chain links TRBV4-3 to TRBJ1-2, with D tentatively TRBD1 (5 bases). The length of the CDR3 is 15 residues. V lost 4 bases and J 0 bases, leaving 12 bases between the germline ends. From germline, CDR1 is LGHNA and CDR2 YSLEER. CDR3 nucleotides: TGCGCCAGCAGCCCCCTCAGGGATTCTAACTATGGCTACACCTTC. This encodes CASSPLRDSNYGYTF.

The J gene is TRBJ1-5, the V gene TRBV7-2; D call uncertain. V dropped 6 bases and J dropped 0 bases, with 6 bases sitting between them. The CDR3 loop spans 13 amino acids. Germline CDR1 is SGHTA and CDR2 is FQGNSA. CDR3: CASRTYSNQPQHF. For the CDR3, the DNA is TGTGCCAGCAGGACCTATAGCAATCAGCCCCAGCATTTT.

This chain connects TRBV2 to TRBJ2-6; 9 bases agree with TRBD1. Germline V CDR1 and CDR2: SNHLY, FYNNEI. V was pared by 0 bases and J by 4 bases, with 13 bases of the junction left unmatched. The CDR3 length is 20 residues. The CDR3: CASSEAWGTGRGSGANVLTF. CDR3 DNA: TGTGCCAGCAGTGAAGCATGGGGGACAGGGCGAGGCTCCGGGGCCAACGTCCTGACTTTC.

The chain is built from TRBV19 and TRBJ1-2; possibly TRBD1 for D (5 bases). This CDR3 contains 15 residues. V lost 10 bases, J lost 0 bases, and 18 bases lay in between. From germline, CDR1 is LNHDA and CDR2 SQIVND (reference sequence). The DNA of the CDR3 is TGTGCCACCTCGACAGACTACCGATCTAACTATGGCTACACCTTC. Protein: CATSTDYRSNYGYTF.

The chain has TRBV7-6 and TRBJ1-3; no clear D. Germline values: CDR1 SGHVS, CDR2 FNYEAQ. This CDR3 spans 15 amino acids. V was trimmed by 4 bases and J by 1 base, leaving 11 bases between them. This CDR3 reads CASSSQSGSGNTIYF. CDR3 DNA: TGTGCCAGCAGCTCCCAATCGGGATCTGGAAACACCATATATTTT.

The CDR3 reads CASTQGETQYF. The CDR3 bases are TGTGCCAGCACCCAGGGGGAGACCCAGTACTTC. The gene calls are TRBV6-6 and TRBJ2-5; D perhaps matches TRBD1 (6 bases). The V end lost 7 bases, the J end lost 5 bases, and 8 bases lay between the germline ends. The CDR3 spans 11 residues. Germline V lookup: CDR1 MNHNY, CDR2 SVGAGI (reference sequence).

The chain uses TRBV9 and TRBJ2-3, with D possibly matching TRBD1 (5 bases). The CDR3 length is 14 residues. Looked up from germline, CDR1 is SGDLS and CDR2 is YYNGEE. The V end was cut by 5 bases, the J end by 0 bases, with 10 bases between. The DNA of the CDR3 is TGTGCCAGCAGAGGGGTTCCTAGCACAGATACGCAGTATTTT. Translation gives CASRGVPSTDTQYF.

The chain combines TRBV29-1 with TRBJ2-5, with D unclear. This CDR3 has 12 residues. Germline loops: CDR1 SQVTM, CDR2 ANQGSEA. V was pared by 7 bases and J by 5 bases, with 14 bases between. DNA for the CDR3: TGCAGCGCCCGGACGTCCGGTGAGACCCAGTACTTC. Translated, it gives CSARTSGETQYF.

This chain links TRBV7-2 with TRBJ2-7; no definite D call. The CDR3 is 11 residues long. Germline CDR1 is SGHTA and CDR2 is FQGNSA. Between the trimmed V and J ends, which lost 3 bases and 3 bases, there was a span of 3 bases. The chain's CDR3 is CASSFVYEQYF. Written as DNA, the CDR3 is TGTGCCAGCAGCTTCGTCTACGAGCAGTACTTC. Drawing the rest from reference TRBV7-2 and TRBJ2-7, the complete variable domain is GAGVSQSPSNKVTEKGKDVELRCDPISGHTALYWYRQSLGQGLEFLIYFQGNSAPDKSGLPSDRFSAERTGGSVSTLTIQRTQQEDSAVYLCASSFVYEQYFGPGTRLTVT.

The chain couples TRBV18 to TRBJ1-3, with 8 bases identical to TRBD1. The ends lost 3 bases at V and 4 bases at J; junction bases unmatched: 2. CDR1 KGHSH and CDR2 LQKENI come from the germline V gene. The CDR3 covers 14 residues. CDR3 bases: TGTGCCAGCTCACCGGACAGGGCGGGAAACACCATATATTTT. Translated, it gives CASSPDRAGNTIYF.

The CDR3 sequence: CASSQGDSPLHF. DNA for the CDR3: TGCGCCAGCAGCCAAGGGGATTCACCCCTCCACTTT. The chain has TRBV4-3 and TRBJ1-6; D gene uncertain. This CDR3 contains 12 residues. The germline V gene has CDR1 LGHNA and CDR2 YSLEER. V lost 1 base and J lost 8, with 3 bases in between.

The table lists this clone with a few counts. The genes are TRBV10-1 and TRBJ1-5, with a weak D call TRBD1 (5 bases). V was shortened by 2 bases and J by 6 bases, with 8 bases between the two germline ends. The germline gives CDR1 WNHNN, CDR2 SYGVQD (reference sequence). The CDR3 runs to 13 residues. The CDR3 bases are TGCGCCAGCAGTGAGGCAGGGAGTCAGCCCCAGCATTTT. Its translation: CASSEAGSQPQHF.

The chain couples TRBV10-2 to TRBJ2-1, with D possibly TRBD1 on 5 matching bases. Trimming pared 5 bases from V and 3 bases from J, leaving 11 bases between. Germline CDR1 and CDR2: WSHSY and SAAADI. CDR3 size: 14 residues. CDR3 DNA: TGCGCCAGCAGTCCACAGGTTTTCTACAATGAGCAGTTCTTC. Translating gives CASSPQVFYNEQFF.

The chain couples TRBV5-1 to TRBJ2-5, with TRBD1 identical over 9 bases. Germline-derived CDR1 and CDR2 are SGHRS and YFSETQ. The CDR3 totals 16 residues. J lost 1 base, V lost 4 bases, and 8 bases had no gene match. CDR3 amino acids: CASSLGTGTIQETQYF. The CDR3 DNA follows: TGCGCCAGCAGCCTTGGGACAGGGACCATCCAAGAGACCCAGTACTTC.

This clone has only one observation. The rearrangement links TRBV7-9 to TRBJ2-1, with D hard to call. The V gene's germline CDR1 is SEHNR and CDR2 FQNEAQ (reference sequence). The CDR3 has 11 amino acids. Trimming removed 2 bases at V and 9 bases at J, with 5 bases between. CDR3 protein: CASSLSVEQFF. CDR3 bases: TGTGCCAGCAGCTTATCGGTTGAGCAGTTCTTC.

This clone showed up just a few times. This sequence joins TRBV21-1 and TRBJ1-1; the table gives TRBD1 as D, unverified against the DNA. TRBV21-1 is listed as a pseudogene. This CDR3 contains 20 residues. CDR3 in amino acids: CASSKVGPATIGQPNTEAFF. The DNA of the CDR3 is TGTGCCAGCAGCAAAGTTGGCCCCGCGACGATTGGACAGCCGAACACTGAAGCTTTCTTT.

The chain employs TRBV9 and TRBJ1-1; possible D gene TRBD1, 6 bases. Deletions cut 2 bases from V and 4 bases from J, with 15 bases between. Germline V gene lookup returns CDR1 SGDLS and CDR2 YYNGEE. The CDR3 covers 15 residues. The CDR3 nucleotides read TGTGCCAGCAGCGTCCAGGGGCAGGGCGCCACTGAAGCTTTCTTT. This encodes CASSVQGQGATEAFF. Using reference TRBV9 and TRBJ1-1 for the parts outside the CDR3, the full variable domain is DSGVTQTPKHLITATGQRVTLRCSPRSGDLSVYWYQQSLDQGLQFLIQYYNGEERAKGNILERFSAQQFPDLHSELNLSSLELGDSALYFCASSVQGQGATEAFFGQGTRLTVV.

This sequence joins TRBV19 and TRBJ2-2, with D perhaps TRBD1 (6 bases). The V end lost 4 bases, the J end lost 6 bases, and 12 bases lay between the germline ends. CDR3 length equals 14 residues. Germline CDR1 and CDR2: LNHDA and SQIVND (reference sequence). The CDR3 region is CASSKQGLAGELFF. Here the CDR3 DNA reads TGTGCCAGTAGTAAGCAGGGGTTGGCCGGGGAGCTGTTTTTT. The complete variable domain, with remaining parts taken from reference TRBV19 and TRBJ2-2, reads DGGITQSPKYLFRKEGQNVTLSCEQNLNHDAMYWYRQDPGQGLRLIYYSQIVNDFQKGDIAEGYSVSREKKESFPLTVTSAQKNPTAFYLCASSKQGLAGELFFGEGSRLTVL.

This clone has only a few counts. One junction end does not reproduce the germline sequence, and a read error may be involved. V usage is TRBV27 and J usage is TRBJ1-5, with TRBD1 matching over 8 bases. The CDR3 has 15 amino acids. Germline CDR1 reads MNHEY; CDR2 reads SMNVEV (reference sequence). CDR3 bases: TGTGCCAGCAGTTTAGGGGCAGGGGGCAACCAGCCCCAGCATTTT. Its protein is CASSLGAGGNQPQHF.

The CDR3 sequence is CASGSGGRYIDTQYF. In nucleotides, the CDR3 is TGTGCCAGCGGTAGCGGGGGCAGGTATATAGATACGCAGTATTTT. This chain uses TRBV6-5 with TRBJ2-3, with TRBD2 matching 9 bases. Losses at the gene ends were 8 bases for V and 5 bases for J; bases not matched to a gene: 11. In germline, CDR1 is MNHEY, CDR2 SVGAGI. CDR3 size: 15 residues.

The genes are TRBV10-3 and TRBJ2-3; D perhaps matches TRBD2 (7 bases). V was trimmed by 10 bases and J by 4 bases, leaving 18 bases between them. The CDR3 has 14 amino acids. The germline CDR1 and CDR2 sequences are ENHRY and SYGVKD. DNA of the CDR3: TGTGCCACCCAAGAGGGGGGGGTGTCAGATACGCAGTATTTT. Its translation: CATQEGGVSDTQYF.

This chain joins TRBV2 and TRBJ2-3; 8 bases line up with TRBD1. Germline CDR1 SNHLY, CDR2 FYNNEI. The CDR3 runs 13 residues. The V segment lost 8 bases and the J segment 0 bases; nucleotides outside the gene matches: 1. The chain's CDR3 is CASRQGSTDTQYF. Written as DNA, the CDR3 is TGTGCCAGCCGACAGGGGAGCACAGATACGCAGTATTTT.

The chain links TRBV27 to TRBJ1-4; D remains ambiguous. With 2 bases removed from V and 4 bases from J, the gap between germline ends came to 8 bases. The CDR3 contains 14 residues. CDR1 is MNHEY and CDR2 is SMNVEV in the germline V gene (reference sequence). CDR3 sequence: CASSLKAFNEKLFF. For the CDR3, the DNA is TGTGCCAGCAGTTTAAAAGCCTTTAATGAAAAACTGTTTTTT.

This chain links TRBV27 with TRBJ2-2, with 9 bases lining up with TRBD2. Looked up from germline, CDR1 is MNHEY and CDR2 is SMNVEV (reference sequence). V gave up 5 bases and J gave up 3 bases; unmatched junction bases: 7. The CDR3 totals 16 residues. CDR3 sequence (DNA): TGTGCCAGCAGTCGCAGCGGGGGGCCCTACACCGGGGAGCTGTTTTTT. It translates to CASSRSGGPYTGELFF.

This sequence joins TRBV19 and TRBJ1-1; a weak D match, TRBD1 (6 bases). The CDR3 covers 18 residues. Germline CDR1 reads LNHDA; CDR2 reads SQIVND (reference sequence). V lost 2 bases to trimming and J lost 3 bases, with 22 bases between them. CDR3 nucleotides: TGTGCCAGTAGTATAAACAGGGAATTTTGGAGCTTAGACACTGAAGCTTTCTTT. Encoded protein: CASSINREFWSLDTEAFF.

The rearrangement uses TRBV7-2 and TRBJ1-3; tentative D call: TRBD1 (5 bases). The V gene lost 1 base and the J gene lost 0 bases, with 16 bases spanning the gap. Germline V lookup: CDR1 SGHTA, CDR2 FQGNSA. This CDR3 comprises 18 residues. CDR3 in DNA: TGTGCCAGCAGCTTAGTATCTGGGGGTCGTTTCTCTGGAAACACCATATATTTT. Its translation: CASSLVSGGRFSGNTIYF.

This clone showed up just a few times. V is TRBV27 and J is TRBJ2-7, with TRBD1 matching 9 bases. The CDR3 is 16 residues long. V shed 4 bases, J shed 4 bases, and the junction held 11 bases outside the gene matches. Germline CDR1 is MNHEY and CDR2 is SMNVEV (reference sequence). This CDR3 is CASSSPGTGNQYEQYF. The DNA for the CDR3 is TGTGCCAGCAGTTCACCCGGGACAGGGAATCAGTACGAGCAGTACTTC.

V and J are TRBV5-1 and TRBJ2-7; D is unclear. CDR1 SGHRS and CDR2 YFSETQ come from the germline V gene. Trimming cost V 4 bases and J 0 bases, with 5 bases left between them. CDR3 length: 12 residues. The CDR3 DNA sequence: TGCGCCAGCAGCAGGGACTCCTACGAGCAGTACTTC. Translated: CASSRDSYEQYF.

The chain joins TRBV2 to TRBJ1-1; D is unresolved. V gave up 7 bases and J gave up 1 base, with 7 bases separating them. Germline V gene data show CDR1 as SNHLY and CDR2 as FYNNEI. This CDR3 contains 12 residues. CDR3 nucleotides: TGTGCCAGCAATCGGGCGAACACTGAAGCTTTCTTT. Its protein is CASNRANTEAFF.

Only a few counts were recorded for this clone. The rearrangement uses TRBV5-5 and TRBJ1-1, with TRBD1 matching 8 bases. This CDR3 has 12 amino acids. The V gene's germline CDR1 is SGHKS and CDR2 YYEKEE (reference sequence). J was trimmed by 7 bases and V by 4 bases; bases with no gene match: 3. The CDR3 DNA reads as TGTGCCAGCAGCCCGACAGGGGTTGAAGCTTTCTTT. Amino acids: CASSPTGVEAFF.

V gene TRBV5-1 combines with J gene TRBJ2-1; the D gene is possibly TRBD2 (5 bases). Trimming removed 4 bases at V and 6 bases at J, with 8 bases between. Looked up from germline, CDR1 is SGHRS and CDR2 is YFSETQ. The CDR3 extends over 12 amino acids. The CDR3 protein is CASSPGVNEQFF. The CDR3 DNA follows: TGCGCCAGCAGCCCCGGGGTCAATGAGCAGTTCTTC.